This T cell receptor beta chain was retrieved from a study of OX40 agonist ivuxolimab in advanced cancers. Study overall: The dose-escalation cohort was roughly 83% male, with a mean age of about 58 years, ranging roughly 20 to 90. Having had anti-PD-1, anti-PD-L1 or anti-CTLA-4 therapy before was allowed, and approximately 40% had some.

Using immunoSEQ multiplex PCR, the repertoire was profiled, and TCRdb retains in-frame clones only, with some absent. The sample lists fewer than 100,000 clones; about 79% were seen once. Study results and caveats: Certain nonresponders likewise exhibited a low normalized T-cell clonal expansion. Fewer expanded clones were found on average in CD4+ than in CD8+ T cells.

This CDR3 is 13 amino acids long. Germline-derived CDR1 and CDR2 are SQVTM and ANQGSEA. V shed 4 bases and J shed 6 bases, with 12 bases lying between them. Comments on this clone: Antigen: not known.

Sequencing was performed on CD4+ or CD8+ T cells sorted from blood, taken in a trial of the OX40 agonist ivuxolimab. This clonotype was sampled from an adult with an advanced solid tumor such as melanoma, head and neck, liver or kidney cancer. The chain employs TRBV29-1 and TRBJ1-4, with a tentative D call TRBD1 (6 bases). The CDR3 region has the DNA TGCAGCGTTGCGGGGGGCCGGTATGAAAAACTGTTTTTT. Protein product: CSVAGGRYEKLFF.